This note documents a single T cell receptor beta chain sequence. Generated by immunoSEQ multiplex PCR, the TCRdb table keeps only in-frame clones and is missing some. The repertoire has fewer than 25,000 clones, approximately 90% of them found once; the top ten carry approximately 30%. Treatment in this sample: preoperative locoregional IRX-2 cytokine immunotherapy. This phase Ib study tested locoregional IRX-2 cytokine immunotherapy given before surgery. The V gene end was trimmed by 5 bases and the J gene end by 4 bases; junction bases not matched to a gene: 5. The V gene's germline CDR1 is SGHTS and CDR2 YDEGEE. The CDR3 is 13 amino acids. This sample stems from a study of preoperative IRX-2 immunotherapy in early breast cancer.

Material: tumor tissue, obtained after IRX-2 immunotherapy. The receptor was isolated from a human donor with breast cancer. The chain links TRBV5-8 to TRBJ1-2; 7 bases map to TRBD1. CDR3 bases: TGTGCCAGCAGGCTAACAGGGGTCTATGGCTACACCTTC. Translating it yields CASRLTGVYGYTF.